This is a list of T cell receptor beta chains from one sample in a study of T-cell reconstitution after alpha-beta-depleted transplantation in children. Using its own MiXCR run on the PCR reads, TCRdb lists one record per CDR3 protein. The data hold 200,000 to 250,000 distinct CDR3 sequences, with about a tenth observed a single time. The source material was PBMCs, sampled before TCRalphabeta/CD19-depleted stem cell transplant. The receptor source for this set is a child younger than two with acute myeloid leukemia, due to receive a stem cell transplant. Each CDR3 is given with its conserved first and last residue. The D gene is left open where the match is weak. Part of the rows lack a size; the others show once, few, many or a class for expanded clones.

abundance,v_gene,j_gene,d_gene,CDR3aa,CDR3nt
many,TRBV12-3/TRBV12-4,TRBJ2-2,NA,CASSLTRELFF,TGTGCCAGCAGTCTAACCCGGGAGCTGTTTTTT
many,TRBV20-1,TRBJ2-7,NA,CSASRVDEQYF,TGCAGTGCTAGTCGTGTAGACGAGCAGTACTTC
many,TRBV7-2,TRBJ1-1,NA,CASSLVQNTEAFF,TGTGCCAGCAGCTTAGTACAGAACACTGAAGCTTTCTTT
NA,TRBV23-1,TRBJ2-1,NA,CASSQSWGEQFF,TGCGCCAGCAGTCAATCTTGGGGTGAGCAGTTCTTC
many,TRBV12-3/TRBV12-4,TRBJ1-1,TRBD1,CASSQTGQGGTEAFF,TGTGCCAGCAGTCAAACCGGACAGGGTGGCACTGAAGCTTTCTTT
many,TRBV5-1,TRBJ1-2,NA,CASSLDGPYGYTF,TGCGCCAGCAGCTTGGATGGGCCCTATGGCTACACCTTC
many,TRBV7-9,TRBJ1-1,TRBD1,CASSSQGGNTEAFF,TGTGCCAGCAGCTCGCAGGGGGGCAACACTGAAGCTTTCTTT
many,TRBV11-1,TRBJ1-6,TRBD1,CASSPDRANSPLHF,TGTGCCAGCAGCCCGGACAGGGCAAATTCACCCCTCCACTTT
many,TRBV28,TRBJ2-1,NA,CASYSVLATLDEQFF,TGTGCCAGCTACAGCGTTCTCGCCACCTTGGATGAGCAGTTCTTC
NA,TRBV20-1,TRBJ1-1,TRBD1,CSARPDAGQGLMNTEAFF,TGCAGTGCTAGGCCAGATGCGGGACAGGGATTAATGAACACTGAAGCTTTCTTT
many,TRBV29-1,TRBJ1-4,NA,CSVEGAHRAGEKLFF,TGCAGCGTTGAAGGTGCACACAGGGCCGGCGAAAAACTGTTTTTT
many,TRBV12-3/TRBV12-4,TRBJ1-1,NA,CASSLAGGDTEAFF,TGTGCCAGCAGTTTAGCAGGAGGGGACACTGAAGCTTTCTTT
few,TRBV2,TRBJ1-4,NA,CASMPGPREKLFF,TGTGCCAGCATGCCAGGTCCTAGGGAAAAACTGTTTTTT
few,TRBV11-2,TRBJ2-2,NA,CASSWDPGNTGELFF,TGTGCCAGCAGCTGGGACCCTGGGAACACCGGGGAGCTGTTTTTT
NA,TRBV19,TRBJ2-1,NA,CASRPGPETRNEQFF,TGTGCCAGTAGACCGGGACCAGAAACGCGCAATGAGCAGTTCTTC
NA,TRBV19,TRBJ2-6,NA,CASSMGDLGSGANVLTF,TGTGCCAGTAGTATGGGTGACTTAGGTTCTGGGGCCAACGTCCTGACTTTC
many,TRBV12-3/TRBV12-4,TRBJ1-1,NA,CASSRRGGKTEAFF,TGTGCCAGCAGTCGGCGAGGGGGAAAGACTGAAGCTTTCTTT
many,TRBV19,TRBJ1-2,NA,CATSRIGYTF,TGTGCCACATCCAGGATCGGCTACACCTTC
few,TRBV3-1,TRBJ2-7,TRBD2,CASSQDGGRRAYEQYF,TGTGCCAGCAGCCAAGATGGCGGGAGAAGGGCCTACGAGCAGTACTTC
many,TRBV12-3/TRBV12-4,TRBJ1-5,NA,CASSFPSSNQPQHF,TGTGCCAGCAGTTTTCCCAGTTCCAATCAGCCCCAGCATTTT
many,TRBV7-9,TRBJ1-1,NA,CASSPHREGTEAFF,TGTGCCAGCAGCCCGCACAGGGAGGGCACTGAAGCTTTCTTT
many,TRBV6-2/TRBV6-3,TRBJ1-1,NA,CASSLPLGWTVVEAFF,TGTGCCAGCAGTTTACCCCTCGGGTGGACAGTTGTTGAAGCTTTCTTT
many,TRBV5-4,TRBJ2-7,NA,CASSHPAGVGEQYF,TGTGCCAGCAGCCACCCCGCAGGGGTGGGCGAGCAGTACTTC
many,TRBV20-1,TRBJ2-1,NA,CSASRGSSYNEQFF,TGCAGTGCTAGTAGGGGGAGCTCCTACAATGAGCAGTTCTTC
many,TRBV29-1,TRBJ2-1,NA,CSVDVGSYNEQFF,TGCAGCGTTGACGTCGGGTCCTACAATGAGCAGTTCTTC
many,TRBV2,TRBJ1-5,NA,CASTGGGNQPQHF,TGTGCCAGCACGGGAGGGGGCAATCAGCCCCAGCATTTT
many,TRBV5-1,TRBJ2-3,TRBD2,CASSWAGTSGITDTQYF,TGCGCCAGCAGCTGGGCCGGGACTAGCGGAATCACAGATACGCAGTATTTT
many,TRBV7-9,TRBJ2-1,NA,CASSLGPNRLNEQFF,TGTGCCAGCAGCTTAGGGCCGAACCGCCTCAATGAGCAGTTCTTC
NA,TRBV13,TRBJ2-2,NA,CASRVGRDTGELFF,TGTGCCAGCAGGGTAGGACGGGACACCGGGGAGCTGTTTTTT
many,TRBV6-2/TRBV6-3,TRBJ2-1,TRBD1,CASSSRVEQGAYNEQFF,TGTGCCAGCAGTTCCCGAGTTGAGCAGGGGGCCTACAATGAGCAGTTCTTC
NA,TRBV12-3/TRBV12-4,TRBJ2-5,NA,CASSLSGIGQETQYF,TGTGCCAGCAGTTTGTCAGGTATCGGCCAAGAGACCCAGTACTTC
many,TRBV7-2,TRBJ1-4,TRBD1,CASRQDRANEKLFF,TGTGCCAGCCGTCAGGACAGGGCTAATGAAAAACTGTTTTTT
many,TRBV12-3/TRBV12-4,TRBJ2-1,TRBD1,CAGGQGGEQFF,TGTGCCGGGGGACAGGGGGGGGAGCAGTTCTTC
NA,TRBV20-1,TRBJ2-3,NA,CSASLVDTDTQYF,TGCAGTGCTAGTCTGGTCGACACAGATACGCAGTATTTT
many,TRBV6-1,TRBJ1-1,NA,CASSIAGGNTEAFF,TGTGCCAGCAGCATTGCGGGGGGGAACACTGAAGCTTTCTTT
many,TRBV11-2,TRBJ2-7,NA,CASSFYGGSDEQYF,TGTGCCAGCAGCTTTTACGGAGGCTCGGACGAGCAGTACTTC
NA,TRBV6-4,TRBJ1-1,TRBD1,CASSTRQGGTEAFF,TGTGCCAGCAGTACCCGACAGGGAGGGACTGAAGCTTTCTTT
many,TRBV20-1,TRBJ2-5,TRBD2,CSAKGFGELAGEETQYF,TGCAGTGCTAAAGGATTCGGAGAGCTAGCGGGAGAGGAGACCCAGTACTTC
few,TRBV12-5,TRBJ2-7,NA,CVSGPSRYEQYF,TGTGTTAGTGGCCCGAGTCGATACGAGCAGTACTTC
many,TRBV12-3/TRBV12-4,TRBJ2-3,NA,CASSKGGPDTQYF,TGTGCCAGCAGCAAAGGGGGGCCAGATACGCAGTATTTT
many,TRBV3-1,TRBJ2-1,NA,CASSQARMRAGSYNEQFF,TGTGCCAGCAGCCAAGCAAGGATGAGGGCGGGCTCCTACAATGAGCAGTTCTTC
NA,TRBV12-3/TRBV12-4,TRBJ1-5,TRBD1,CASSLAGTVLSNQPQHF,TGTGCCAGCAGTTTAGCCGGGACAGTCTTAAGCAATCAGCCCCAGCATTTT
many,TRBV10-3,TRBJ1-6,TRBD1,CAISGQGGGDSPLHF,TGTGCCATCAGTGGACAGGGAGGGGGCGACTCACCCCTCCACTTT
many,TRBV7-8,TRBJ1-1,NA,CASSLVGENTEAFF,TGTGCCAGCAGCTTGGTCGGGGAGAACACTGAAGCTTTCTTT
many,TRBV2,TRBJ1-1,NA,CASSEGGIGTEAFF,TGTGCCAGCAGTGAAGGGGGTATTGGCACTGAAGCTTTCTTT